Shown below are 15 T cell receptor beta chains from a single sample sequenced in a study of breast tumors, draining lymph nodes, adjacent tissues. MiXCR, run by TCRdb on the multiplex PCR reads, gives a single entry per CDR3 protein. The sample lists tens of thousands of distinct CDR3 sequences, roughly 30% occurring once. Samples came from axillary lymph nodes draining the breast cancer. Sequencing was carried out using axillary lymph node tissue. The receptors were gathered from a female donor with breast cancer. Some clones in this sample may be carry-over from other donors' samples.

In its sample, this clonotype was seen many times. The rearrangement joins TRBV10-2 to TRBJ2-1; 7 nucleotides line up with TRBD2. Germline V gives CDR1 WSHSY, CDR2 SAAADI. Trimming removed 6 bases from V and 7 bases from J; junction bases left unmatched: 9. The CDR3 totals 14 residues. CDR3 DNA sequence: TGCGCCAGCAGACCCGGGACTATTTTAAATGAGCAGTTCTTC. This gives the protein CASRPGTILNEQFF.

There are many counts of this clonotype. This CDR3 is CASSLTETQYF. For the CDR3, the DNA is TGTGCCAGCAGCCTGACGGAGACCCAGTACTTC. The rearrangement links TRBV3-1 to TRBJ2-5; no firm D call. Germline V gene lookup returns CDR1 LGHDT and CDR2 YNNKEL (reference sequence). The CDR3 consists of 11 residues. Trimming cost V 4 bases and J 5 bases, with 5 bases left between them.

This clonotype was found many times. The chain couples TRBV14 to TRBJ2-5; a weak D match, TRBD2 (5 bases). The CDR3 has 15 amino acids. The germline CDR1 and CDR2 sequences are SGHDN and FVKESK. Trimming removed 4 bases from V and 5 bases from J, with 17 bases in between. CDR3 nucleotide sequence: TGTGCCAGCAGCCCCATAGGACTCGGCGGGGAGACCCAGTACTTC. Amino acid sequence: CASSPIGLGGETQYF.

With respect to this clonotype: This clone may be a read error of a much larger clone one base away. The rearrangement links TRBV12-5 to TRBJ2-1; 7 nucleotides line up with TRBD1. The germline V gene has CDR1 LGHNT and CDR2 FRNRAP. The CDR3 has 15 residues. Unmatched junction bases numbered 10, after V lost 3 bases and J lost 8 bases. The CDR3 sequence is CASGFGQAKGDEQFF. DNA of the CDR3: TGTGCTAGTGGTTTCGGACAGGCGAAGGGCGATGAGCAGTTCTTC.

This clonotype was counted at least ten times. The chain uses TRBV12-3 or TRBV12-4 and TRBJ2-4; the D call may be TRBD1 or TRBD2 (5 bases each). Deletions cut 6 bases from V and 6 bases from J, with 15 bases between. This CDR3 has 14 residues. CDR3 sequence reads: CASSEWDRANIQYF. In nucleotides, the CDR3 is TGTGCCAGCAGCGAATGGGACCGGGCAAACATTCAGTACTTC.

The chain links TRBV5-1 to TRBJ2-3; 13 bases map to TRBD2. After removal of 4 bases from V and 5 bases from J, the junction contained 7 bases not matched to a gene. This CDR3 is built from 16 residues. In germline, CDR1 is SGHRS, CDR2 YFSETQ. The CDR3 region is CASSQAGTSGIDTQYF. CDR3 nucleotides: TGCGCCAGCAGCCAAGCCGGGACTAGCGGGATAGATACGCAGTATTTT. Based on the CDR3 plus reference TRBV5-1 and TRBJ2-3, the full variable domain is KAGVTQTPRYLIKTRGQQVTLSCSPISGHRSVSWYQQTPGQGLQFLFEYFSETQRNKGNFPGRFSGRQFSNSRSEMNVSTLELGDSALYLCASSQAGTSGIDTQYFGPGTRLTVL.

About this clonotype: A read error may explain this, as a much larger clone is one base away. V gene TRBV4-3 combines with J gene TRBJ1-1, with D unresolved. The CDR3 contains 13 residues. CDR1 LGHNA and CDR2 YSLEER come from the germline V gene. CDR3 nucleotides: TGCGCCTGCAGCCACGGGAGGAACACTGAAGCTTTCTTT. It encodes CACSHGRNTEAFF.

By its share, this clonotype is medium-sized (0.01 to 0.1%). The rearrangement joins TRBV20-1 to TRBJ2-5, with 7 bases fitting TRBD1. The CDR3 is 15 amino acids. The germline V gene encodes CDR1 DFQATT and CDR2 SNEGSKA (reference sequence). The V segment lost 3 bases and the J segment 0 bases; nucleotides outside the gene matches: 7. The CDR3 spells CSARTQGDNQETQYF. CDR3 in DNA: TGCAGTGCTAGGACCCAGGGGGACAACCAAGAGACCCAGTACTTC.

This clonotype was observed at least ten times. The rearrangement links TRBV20-1 to TRBJ2-1; D is unresolved. Germline V lookup: CDR1 DFQATT, CDR2 SNEGSKA (reference sequence). The CDR3 is 11 residues long. Trimming removed 3 bases at V and 8 bases at J, with 8 bases between. CDR3 loop: CSASLVDEQFF. The CDR3 region has the DNA TGCAGTGCTAGCCTAGTGGATGAGCAGTTCTTC.

This clonotype showed up just once. One junction end disagrees with the germline gene, perhaps due to a read error. V usage is TRBV12-3 or TRBV12-4 and J usage is TRBJ1-1, with 7 bases lining up with TRBD1. The CDR3 is 15 amino acids. This CDR3 reads CVSAQRAGGYTEAFF. The CDR3 nucleotides read TGTGTCAGCGCTCAGAGGGCAGGGGGTTACACTGAAGCTTTCTTT.

This clonotype was detected many times. The V call is TRBV12-3 or TRBV12-4, the J call TRBJ2-5, with D tentatively TRBD2 (5 bases). Trimming pared 7 bases from V and 5 bases from J, leaving 11 bases between. This CDR3 contains 12 residues. CDR3 bases: TGTGCCAGCACTAGCTTCGTGGAGACCCAGTACTTC. It translates to CASTSFVETQYF.

This chain uses TRBV29-1 with TRBJ1-2; the D gene is possibly TRBD1 (5 bases). The V and J ends lost 5 bases and 2 bases respectively, with 12 bases between them. Germline values: CDR1 SQVTM, CDR2 ANQGSEA. The CDR3 runs 13 residues. The CDR3 reads CSVQGDANYGYTF. The CDR3 coding sequence is TGCAGCGTTCAAGGGGATGCAAACTATGGCTACACCTTC.

This chain connects TRBV6-2 or TRBV6-3 to TRBJ2-7; 11 bases are shared with TRBD2. The CDR3 sequence is 16 residues long. The germline gives CDR1 MNHEY, CDR2 SVGEGT. V was clipped by 5 bases and J by 2 bases; unmatched bases: 8. Here the CDR3 DNA reads TGTGCCAGCAGTCAAAGTGATAGCGGGAGGGCCTACGAGCAGTACTTC. This sequence encodes CASSQSDSGRAYEQYF.

This clonotype was found many times. The chain couples TRBV24-1 to TRBJ2-1; 10 nucleotides align to TRBD2. This CDR3 contains 16 residues. J lost 7 bases, V lost 10 bases, and 15 bases had no gene match. Germline lookup yields CDR1 KGHDR and CDR2 SFDVKD. This CDR3 reads CATGTGASGSLNEQFF. The DNA of the CDR3 is TGTGCCACGGGGACTGGGGCTAGCGGGAGTCTTAATGAGCAGTTCTTC.

The rearrangement uses TRBV24-1 and TRBJ1-4, with D unresolved. The germline V gene encodes CDR1 KGHDR and CDR2 SFDVKD. Trimming left V 2 bases short and J 6 bases short, with 12 bases between. CDR3 length: 15 amino acids. The DNA of the CDR3 is TGTGCCACCAGTGATTCCGGCAGGTACCATGAAAAACTGTTTTTT. Translating gives CATSDSGRYHEKLFF.